Listed below are T cell receptor beta chains from one sample, sequenced in a study of T cell changes during pregnancy in multiple sclerosis. Here immunoSEQ multiplex PCR was the method, and the copy in TCRdb shows in-frame clones only, minus some. The sample contains about 67,000 clones, around 89% of which appear only once. Sequences were derived from peripheral blood, sampled in the first trimester of pregnancy. The origin of the receptors is a female donor with multiple sclerosis, enrolled in a pregnancy study. Both conserved end residues are part of each CDR3.

>TRBV18|TRBJ2-7
CASSHTGGTSYEQYF
>TRBV7-8|TRBJ1-3
CASSGDSRGNTIYF
>TRBV25-1|TRBJ2-5
CASSESGVETQYF
>TRBV28|TRBJ1-1
CASGTGSTEAFF
>TRBV5-1|TRBJ2-7
CASSLDGAREQYF
>TRBV5-4|TRBJ2-1
CASRRDSHNEQFF
>TRBV10-2|TRBJ2-3
CAGAMGGPADTQYF
>TRBV2|TRBJ2-6
CASSERGRDSSGANVLTF
>TRBV30|TRBJ1-1
CAWSLTGGSEAFF
>TRBV6-5|TRBJ2-1
CASSYGGGHYNEQFF